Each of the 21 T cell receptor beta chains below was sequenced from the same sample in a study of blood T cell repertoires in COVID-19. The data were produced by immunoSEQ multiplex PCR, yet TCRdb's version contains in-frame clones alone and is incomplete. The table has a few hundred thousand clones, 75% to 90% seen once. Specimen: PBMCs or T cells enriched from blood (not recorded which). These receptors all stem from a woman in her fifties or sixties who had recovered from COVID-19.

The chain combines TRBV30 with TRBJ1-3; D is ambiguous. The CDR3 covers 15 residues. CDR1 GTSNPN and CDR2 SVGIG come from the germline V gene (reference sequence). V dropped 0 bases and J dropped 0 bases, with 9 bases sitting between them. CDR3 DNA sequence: TGTGCCTGGAGTGTATTTGACTTCTCTGGAAACACCATATATTTT. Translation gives CAWSVFDFSGNTIYF. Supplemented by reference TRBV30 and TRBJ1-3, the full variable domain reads SQTIHQWPATLVQPVGSPLSLECTVEGTSNPNLYWYRQAAGRGLQLLFYSVGIGQISSEVPQNLSASRPQDRQFILSSKKLLLSDSGFYLCAWSVFDFSGNTIYFGEGSWLTVV.

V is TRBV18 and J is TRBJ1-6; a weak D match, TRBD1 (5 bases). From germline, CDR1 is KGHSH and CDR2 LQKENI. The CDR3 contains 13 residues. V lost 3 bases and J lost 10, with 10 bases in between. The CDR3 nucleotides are TGTGCCAGCTCACCCGGAGGGGAGTCACCCCTCCACTTT. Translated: CASSPGGESPLHF.

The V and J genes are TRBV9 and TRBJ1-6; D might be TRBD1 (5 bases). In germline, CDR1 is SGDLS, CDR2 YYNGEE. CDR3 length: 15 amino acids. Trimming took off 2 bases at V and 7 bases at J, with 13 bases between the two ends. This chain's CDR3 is CASSVGGTPNSPLHF. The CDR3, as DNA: TGTGCCAGCAGCGTCGGGGGGACCCCAAATTCACCCCTCCACTTT.

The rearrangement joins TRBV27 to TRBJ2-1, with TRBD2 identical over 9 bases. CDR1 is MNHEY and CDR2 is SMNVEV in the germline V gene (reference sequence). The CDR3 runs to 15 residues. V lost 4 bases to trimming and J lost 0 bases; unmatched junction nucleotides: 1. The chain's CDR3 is CASSSSGNSYNEQFF. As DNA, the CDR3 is TGTGCCAGCAGTTCTAGCGGGAACTCCTACAATGAGCAGTTCTTC.

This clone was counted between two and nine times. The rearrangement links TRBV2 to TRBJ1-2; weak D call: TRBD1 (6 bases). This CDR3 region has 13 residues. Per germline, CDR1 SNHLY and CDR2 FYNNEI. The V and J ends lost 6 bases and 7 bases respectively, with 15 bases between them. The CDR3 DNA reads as TGTGCCAGCAGCCCAACAGGGTATAGTGGCTACACCTTC. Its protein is CASSPTGYSGYTF.

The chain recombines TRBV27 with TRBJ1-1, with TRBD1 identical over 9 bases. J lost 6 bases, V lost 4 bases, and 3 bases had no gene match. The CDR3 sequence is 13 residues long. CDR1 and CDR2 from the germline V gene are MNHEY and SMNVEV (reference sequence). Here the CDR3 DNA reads TGTGCCAGCAGTTGGGACAGGGCGGCTGAAGCTTTCTTT. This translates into CASSWDRAAEAFF.

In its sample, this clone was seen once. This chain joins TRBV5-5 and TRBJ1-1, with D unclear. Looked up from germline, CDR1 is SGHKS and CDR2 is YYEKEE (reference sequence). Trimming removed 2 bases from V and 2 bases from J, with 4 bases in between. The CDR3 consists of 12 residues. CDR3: CASSFQNTEAFF. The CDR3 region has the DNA TGTGCCAGCAGCTTCCAAAACACTGAAGCTTTCTTT. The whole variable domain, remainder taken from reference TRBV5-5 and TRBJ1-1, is DAGVTQSPTHLIKTRGQQVTLRCSPISGHKSVSWYQQVLGQGPQFIFQYYEKEERGRGNFPDRFSARQFPNYSSELNVNALLLGDSALYLCASSFQNTEAFFGQGTRLTVV.

The DNA of the CDR3 is TGTGCCAGCAGCTGGAGGGCCGGGGAGCTGTTTTTT. Amino acids: CASSWRAGELFF. This rearrangement joins TRBV12-3 or TRBV12-4 to TRBJ2-2, with D tentatively TRBD2 (6 bases). With 6 bases removed from V and 6 bases from J, the gap between germline ends came to 8 bases. The CDR3 has 12 amino acids.

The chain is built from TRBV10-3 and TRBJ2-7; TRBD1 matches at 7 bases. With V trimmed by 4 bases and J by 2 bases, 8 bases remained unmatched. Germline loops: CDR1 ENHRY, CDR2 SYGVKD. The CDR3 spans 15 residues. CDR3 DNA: TGTGCCATCAGTGTCCGACAGGGAATCGCCTACGAGCAGTACTTC. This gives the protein CAISVRQGIAYEQYF.

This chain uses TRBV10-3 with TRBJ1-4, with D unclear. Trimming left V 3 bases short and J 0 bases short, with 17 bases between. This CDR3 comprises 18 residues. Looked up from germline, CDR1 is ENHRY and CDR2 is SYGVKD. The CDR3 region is CAISDVMADISTNEKLFF. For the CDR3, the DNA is TGTGCCATCAGTGATGTTATGGCCGACATCTCAACTAATGAAAAACTGTTTTTT.

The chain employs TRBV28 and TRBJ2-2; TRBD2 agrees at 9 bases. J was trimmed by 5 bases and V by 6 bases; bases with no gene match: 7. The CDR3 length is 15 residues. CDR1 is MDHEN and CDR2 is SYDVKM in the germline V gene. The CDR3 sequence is CASSYGLATTGELFF. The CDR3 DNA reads TGTGCCAGCAGCTATGGACTAGCGACTACCGGGGAGCTGTTTTTT. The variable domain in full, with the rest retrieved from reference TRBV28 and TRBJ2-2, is DVKVTQSSRYLVKRTGEKVFLECVQDMDHENMFWYRQDPGLGLRLIYFSYDVKMKEKGDIPEGYSVSREKKERFSLILESASTNQTSMYLCASSYGLATTGELFFGEGSRLTVL.

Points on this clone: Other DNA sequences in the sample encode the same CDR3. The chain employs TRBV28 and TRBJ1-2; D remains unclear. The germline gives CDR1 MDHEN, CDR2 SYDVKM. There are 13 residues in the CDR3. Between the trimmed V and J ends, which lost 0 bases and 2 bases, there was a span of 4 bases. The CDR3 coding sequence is TGTGCCAGCAGTTTATGGCAGAACTATGGCTACACCTTC. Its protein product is CASSLWQNYGYTF.

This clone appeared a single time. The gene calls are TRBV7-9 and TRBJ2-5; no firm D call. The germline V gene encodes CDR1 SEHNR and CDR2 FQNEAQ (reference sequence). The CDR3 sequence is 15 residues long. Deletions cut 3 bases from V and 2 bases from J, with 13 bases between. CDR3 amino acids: CASSFSFAEQETQYF. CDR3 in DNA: TGTGCCAGCAGCTTCTCGTTTGCGGAGCAAGAGACCCAGTACTTC.

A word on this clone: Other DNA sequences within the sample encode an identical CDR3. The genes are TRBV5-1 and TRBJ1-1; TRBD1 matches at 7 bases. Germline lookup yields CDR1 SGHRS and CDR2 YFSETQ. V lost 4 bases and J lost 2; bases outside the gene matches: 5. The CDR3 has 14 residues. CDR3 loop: CASSLGQSNTEAFF. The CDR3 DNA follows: TGCGCCAGCAGCCTGGGACAGTCCAACACTGAAGCTTTCTTT.

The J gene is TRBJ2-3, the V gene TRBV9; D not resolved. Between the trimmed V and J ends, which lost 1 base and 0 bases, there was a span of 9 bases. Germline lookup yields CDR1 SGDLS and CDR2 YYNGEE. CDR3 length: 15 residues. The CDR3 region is CASSVLLTSTDTQYF. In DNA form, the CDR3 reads TGTGCCAGCAGCGTACTTCTAACTAGCACAGATACGCAGTATTTT.

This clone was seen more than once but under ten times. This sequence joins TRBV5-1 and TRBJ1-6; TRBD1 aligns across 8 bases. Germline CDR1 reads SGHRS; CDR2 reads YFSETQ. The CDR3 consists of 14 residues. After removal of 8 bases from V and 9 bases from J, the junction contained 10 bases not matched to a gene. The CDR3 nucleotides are TGCGCCAGTTTTCAGGGGGCTCGTCGTTCACCCCTCCACTTT. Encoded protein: CASFQGARRSPLHF.

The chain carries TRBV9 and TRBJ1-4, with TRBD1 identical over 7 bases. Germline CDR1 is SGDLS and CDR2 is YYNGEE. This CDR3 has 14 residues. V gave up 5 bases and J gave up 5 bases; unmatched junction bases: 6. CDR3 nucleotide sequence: TGTGCCAGCAGTAGGACAGGTGGGAATGAAAAACTGTTTTTT. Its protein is CASSRTGGNEKLFF.

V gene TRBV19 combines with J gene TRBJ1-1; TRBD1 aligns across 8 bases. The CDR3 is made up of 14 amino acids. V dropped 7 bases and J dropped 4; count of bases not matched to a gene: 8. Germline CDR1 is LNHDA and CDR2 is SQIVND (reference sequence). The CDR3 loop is CASMSQGDLTEAFF. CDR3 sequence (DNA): TGTGCCAGTATGTCACAGGGGGACCTCACTGAAGCTTTCTTT. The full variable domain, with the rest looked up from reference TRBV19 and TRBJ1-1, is DGGITQSPKYLFRKEGQNVTLSCEQNLNHDAMYWYRQDPGQGLRLIYYSQIVNDFQKGDIAEGYSVSREKKESFPLTVTSAQKNPTAFYLCASMSQGDLTEAFFGQGTRLTVV.

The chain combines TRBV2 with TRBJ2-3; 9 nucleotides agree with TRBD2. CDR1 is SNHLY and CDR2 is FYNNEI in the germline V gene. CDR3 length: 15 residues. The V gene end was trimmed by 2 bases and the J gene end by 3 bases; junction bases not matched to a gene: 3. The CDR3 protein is CASSERRGGTDTQYF. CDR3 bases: TGTGCCAGCAGTGAAAGGCGGGGGGGGACAGATACGCAGTATTTT.

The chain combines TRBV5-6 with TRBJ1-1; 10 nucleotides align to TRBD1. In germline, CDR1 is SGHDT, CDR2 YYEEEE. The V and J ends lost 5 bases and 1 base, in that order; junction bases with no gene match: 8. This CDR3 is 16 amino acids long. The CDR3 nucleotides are TGTGCCAGCAGTTCCCGGGACAGGGGCTGGAACACTGAAGCTTTCTTT. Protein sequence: CASSSRDRGWNTEAFF. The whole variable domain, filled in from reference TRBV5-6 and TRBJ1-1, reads DAGVTQSPTHLIKTRGQQVTLRCSPKSGHDTVSWYQQALGQGPQFIFQYYEEEERQRGNFPDRFSGHQFPNYSSELNVNALLLGDSALYLCASSSRDRGWNTEAFFGQGTRLTVV.

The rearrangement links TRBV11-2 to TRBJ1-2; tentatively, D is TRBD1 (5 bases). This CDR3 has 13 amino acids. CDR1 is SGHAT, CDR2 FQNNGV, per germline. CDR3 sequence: CASGAGLNYGYTF. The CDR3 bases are TGTGCAAGCGGGGCAGGGCTTAACTATGGCTACACCTTC.